The present T cell receptor beta chain was sequenced within a study of T cell clones after liver transplantation. This CDR3 contains 16 residues. V was clipped by 4 bases and J by 6 bases, with 22 bases between them. Germline lookup yields CDR1 MNHEY and CDR2 SMNVEV (reference sequence). Assay: immunoSEQ multiplex PCR; the TCRdb copy retains only in-frame clones and omits some. The sample consists of under 35,000 clones, around 94% of them appearing once. This receptor was taken from a human patient who received a liver transplant. Certain T cells may be donor cells from the graft. V usage is TRBV27 and J usage is TRBJ2-7; no reliable D call. The sequencing here drew on CD8+ T cells from blood, taken 12 months after liver transplant. This CDR3 is CASSSLTDTHWFEQYF. CDR3 in DNA: TGTGCCAGCAGTTCACTGACCGACACCCATTGGTTCGAGCAGTACTTC.